Sequencing of this TCR beta chain was carried out in a study of cytomegalovirus exposure and HLA in healthy donors. Germline V gene data show CDR1 as SGHTA and CDR2 as FQGNSA. With 4 bases removed from V and 6 bases from J, the gap between germline ends came to 10 bases. This CDR3 has 13 residues. Profiling relied on immunoSEQ multiplex PCR, and the TCRdb table lists in-frame clones only, not all of them. The table includes about 44,000 clones, 93% detected once. The sequenced material came from PBMCs. The rearrangement joins TRBV7-2 to TRBJ1-5, with D possibly being TRBD1 (5 bases). The clonotype originates from a woman aged 18 to 35 in good health and CMV-seronegative. The CDR3: CASSSTQGQPQHF. The DNA for the CDR3 is TGTGCCAGCAGCTCTACTCAGGGTCAGCCCCAGCATTTT.